This T cell receptor (beta chain) was sequenced during a study of technical replicates of blood from several donors. This CDR3 is built from 13 residues. V lost 0 bases and J lost 3, with 9 bases in between. Germline V gene sequence: CDR1 SQVTM, CDR2 ANQGSEA. Some clones are missing from TCRdb's copy, which holds only in-frame ones; the method was immunoSEQ multiplex PCR. This repertoire shows roughly 80,000 clones, approximately 97% found once; its top ten account for about 0.2%. Sequenced input: T cells isolated from PBMCs. The chain combines TRBV29-1 with TRBJ2-7; D may be TRBD2 (6 bases). The clonotype comes from a human donor in good health. The CDR3 sequence is CSVEEGEDYEQYF. As DNA, the CDR3 is TGCAGCGTTGAAGAGGGGGAGGACTACGAGCAGTACTTC.